A selection of T cell receptor beta chains follows, all from one sample in a study of blood T cell repertoires in COVID-19. Produced via immunoSEQ multiplex PCR; TCRdb's table is partial and in-frame only. The sample lists some 320,000 clones, more than 90% occurring once. Sequences were obtained from PBMCs or T cells enriched from blood (not recorded which). The receptors here all came from a woman in her thirties who had been exposed to COVID-19. CDR3s include the opening cysteine and the closing phenylalanine or tryptophan. Fields, in order: D gene, J gene, clone size, V gene, CDR3 protein, CDR3 DNA. A D gene is named only where the DNA matches it firmly. Clone size, where shown, is once, few, many, or a class for clones that have expanded.

D gene: .; J gene: TRBJ2-5; clone size: .; V gene: TRBV7-9; CDR3 protein: CASSLGRGPETQYF; CDR3 DNA: TGTGCCAGCAGCTTGGGCCGAGGGCCAGAGACCCAGTACTTC
D gene: .; J gene: TRBJ1-1; clone size: .; V gene: TRBV5-6; CDR3 protein: CASSLPPDRSAFF; CDR3 DNA: TGTGCCAGCAGCTTGCCCCCCGACAGGTCGGCTTTCTTT
D gene: .; J gene: TRBJ1-1; clone size: few; V gene: TRBV28; CDR3 protein: CASSPSGGVQAFF; CDR3 DNA: TGTGCCAGCAGTCCCTCGGGGGGGGTACAAGCTTTCTTT
D gene: .; J gene: TRBJ2-3; clone size: .; V gene: TRBV10-3; CDR3 protein: CAISESSASPIGRTTDTQYF; CDR3 DNA: TGTGCCATCAGTGAGTCATCGGCTAGCCCCATAGGTCGAACTACAGATACGCAGTATTTT
D gene: .; J gene: TRBJ1-1; clone size: .; V gene: TRBV10-3; CDR3 protein: CAISEKSPPGAFF; CDR3 DNA: TGTGCCATCAGTGAGAAGTCGCCCCCGGGAGCTTTCTTT
D gene: TRBD1; J gene: TRBJ2-3; clone size: .; V gene: TRBV5-4; CDR3 protein: CASSPRQGTDTQYF; CDR3 DNA: TGTGCCAGCAGCCCTCGACAGGGTACAGATACGCAGTATTTT
D gene: .; J gene: TRBJ2-5; clone size: .; V gene: TRBV5-1; CDR3 protein: CASSATGRETQYF; CDR3 DNA: TGCGCCAGCAGCGCAACAGGGAGAGAGACCCAGTACTTC
D gene: TRBD2; J gene: TRBJ2-1; clone size: .; V gene: TRBV5-1; CDR3 protein: CASSLVYAGDYYNEQFF; CDR3 DNA: TGCGCCAGCAGCTTGGTGTATGCGGGGGATTACTACAATGAGCAGTTCTTC
D gene: .; J gene: TRBJ1-1; clone size: once; V gene: TRBV9; CDR3 protein: CASSAGGRTEAFF; CDR3 DNA: TGTGCCAGCAGCGCTGGGGGGAGGACTGAAGCTTTCTTT
D gene: TRBD1; J gene: TRBJ1-2; clone size: few; V gene: TRBV12-3/TRBV12-4; CDR3 protein: CASRTTGIRYTF; CDR3 DNA: TGTGCCAGCAGAACGACAGGGATCCGTTACACCTTC
D gene: TRBD2; J gene: TRBJ2-1; clone size: .; V gene: TRBV7-2; CDR3 protein: CASSLVRTSGVYNEQFF; CDR3 DNA: TGTGCCAGCAGCTTAGTTCGGACTAGCGGGGTCTACAATGAGCAGTTCTTC
D gene: .; J gene: TRBJ2-1; clone size: .; V gene: TRBV3-1/TRBV3-2; CDR3 protein: CASSLSWPEQFF; CDR3 DNA: TGTGCCAGCAGCCTCTCTTGGCCTGAGCAGTTCTTC
D gene: TRBD1; J gene: TRBJ2-1; clone size: .; V gene: TRBV7-2; CDR3 protein: CASSRGTGEYYNEQFF; CDR3 DNA: TGTGCCAGCAGTCGAGGGACAGGGGAGTACTACAATGAGCAGTTCTTC
D gene: .; J gene: TRBJ1-3; clone size: .; V gene: TRBV5-4; CDR3 protein: CASSLDGVGNTIYF; CDR3 DNA: TGTGCCAGCAGCTTGGACGGTGTAGGAAACACCATATATTTT
D gene: TRBD1; J gene: TRBJ2-7; clone size: .; V gene: TRBV5-1; CDR3 protein: CASSSHVGDRVEWGLYEQYF; CDR3 DNA: TGCGCCAGCAGCTCTCATGTAGGGGACAGGGTCGAGTGGGGCCTCTACGAGCAGTACTTC
D gene: .; J gene: TRBJ2-7; clone size: .; V gene: TRBV20-1; CDR3 protein: CSASFGSSYEQYF; CDR3 DNA: TGCAGTGCTAGTTTTGGCTCTTCCTACGAGCAGTACTTC
D gene: .; J gene: TRBJ2-7; clone size: .; V gene: TRBV7-2; CDR3 protein: CASSYQTGDYEQYF; CDR3 DNA: TGTGCCAGCAGCTACCAGACAGGTGACTACGAGCAGTACTTC
D gene: TRBD1; J gene: TRBJ2-7; clone size: .; V gene: TRBV28; CDR3 protein: CATLHPGQIIYEQYF; CDR3 DNA: TGTGCCACCTTACACCCGGGACAGATAATCTACGAGCAGTACTTC
D gene: .; J gene: TRBJ1-1; clone size: .; V gene: TRBV28; CDR3 protein: CASRPRWGLGENTEAFF; CDR3 DNA: TGTGCCAGCAGGCCCCGCTGGGGGCTAGGGGAGAACACTGAAGCTTTCTTT
D gene: TRBD1; J gene: TRBJ1-5; clone size: .; V gene: TRBV3-1/TRBV3-2; CDR3 protein: CASSRTGGSQPQHF; CDR3 DNA: TGTGCCAGCAGTCGGACAGGGGGTAGTCAGCCCCAGCATTTT
D gene: .; J gene: TRBJ2-2; clone size: .; V gene: TRBV2; CDR3 protein: CASSEQGIENTGELFF; CDR3 DNA: TGTGCCAGCAGTGAACAGGGTATCGAGAACACCGGGGAGCTGTTTTTT
D gene: .; J gene: TRBJ2-7; clone size: .; V gene: TRBV5-1; CDR3 protein: CASSLDYRLGGYEQYF; CDR3 DNA: TGCGCCAGCAGCTTGGATTACCGGCTAGGGGGCTACGAGCAGTACTTC
D gene: .; J gene: TRBJ2-2; clone size: .; V gene: TRBV6-1; CDR3 protein: CASSELSGGFTGELFF; CDR3 DNA: TGTGCCAGCAGTGAATTGAGTGGGGGCTTCACCGGGGAGCTGTTTTTT
D gene: .; J gene: TRBJ1-2; clone size: .; V gene: TRBV5-6; CDR3 protein: CASSLGRVSGYTF; CDR3 DNA: TGTGCCAGCAGCTTGGGGAGGGTGAGTGGCTACACCTTC
D gene: .; J gene: TRBJ2-7; clone size: .; V gene: TRBV3-1/TRBV3-2; CDR3 protein: CASSQGSDYVQYF; CDR3 DNA: TGTGCCAGCAGCCAGGGATCTGACTACGTGCAGTACTTC
D gene: .; J gene: TRBJ1-2; clone size: once; V gene: TRBV30; CDR3 protein: CAQQVATEGYTF; CDR3 DNA: TGTGCCCAACAGGTTGCGACGGAGGGCTACACCTTC
D gene: .; J gene: TRBJ1-4; clone size: .; V gene: TRBV20-1; CDR3 protein: CSASPGDEKLFF; CDR3 DNA: TGCAGTGCTAGTCCGGGGGATGAAAAACTGTTTTTT
D gene: TRBD1; J gene: TRBJ1-1; clone size: .; V gene: TRBV19; CDR3 protein: CASSFRQGRKGTEAFF; CDR3 DNA: TGTGCCAGTAGTTTTAGACAGGGTCGCAAGGGCACTGAAGCTTTCTTT
D gene: .; J gene: TRBJ2-1; clone size: .; V gene: TRBV7-8; CDR3 protein: CASSLAAGVGNEQFF; CDR3 DNA: TGTGCCAGCAGCTTAGCGGCAGGGGTTGGCAATGAGCAGTTCTTC
D gene: .; J gene: TRBJ2-7; clone size: .; V gene: TRBV6-2/TRBV6-3; CDR3 protein: CASSFNSDRRAEQYF; CDR3 DNA: TGTGCCAGCAGCTTCAATTCGGACAGGAGGGCCGAGCAGTACTTC
D gene: .; J gene: TRBJ2-3; clone size: .; V gene: TRBV2; CDR3 protein: CASSYGTYTTDTQYF; CDR3 DNA: TGTGCCAGCAGTTACGGGACTTATACCACAGATACGCAGTATTTT
D gene: .; J gene: TRBJ2-7; clone size: .; V gene: TRBV27; CDR3 protein: CASNPPGGARYEQYF; CDR3 DNA: TGTGCCAGCAACCCCCCTGGAGGGGCCCGCTACGAGCAGTACTTC
D gene: .; J gene: TRBJ2-7; clone size: .; V gene: TRBV20-1; CDR3 protein: CSASLAGSEQYF; CDR3 DNA: TGCAGTGCTAGTCTTGCGGGCAGCGAGCAGTACTTC
D gene: .; J gene: TRBJ1-2; clone size: few; V gene: TRBV27; CDR3 protein: CASSLNRPGVGGYTF; CDR3 DNA: TGTGCCAGCAGTTTAAACAGGCCGGGGGTAGGTGGCTACACCTTC
D gene: .; J gene: TRBJ1-1; clone size: .; V gene: TRBV30; CDR3 protein: CAWSPMNTEAFF; CDR3 DNA: TGTGCCTGGAGTCCCATGAACACTGAAGCTTTCTTT
D gene: .; J gene: TRBJ1-2; clone size: .; V gene: TRBV27; CDR3 protein: CASSLLGSNYGYTF; CDR3 DNA: TGTGCCAGCAGCCTCCTCGGGTCCAACTATGGCTACACCTTC
D gene: TRBD2; J gene: TRBJ2-3; clone size: .; V gene: TRBV18; CDR3 protein: CASSRGGAGTDTQYF; CDR3 DNA: TGTGCCAGCTCACGCGGGGGGGCGGGCACAGATACGCAGTATTTT
D gene: TRBD1; J gene: TRBJ1-2; clone size: .; V gene: TRBV7-2; CDR3 protein: CASRRMGQTDGYTF; CDR3 DNA: TGTGCCAGCAGGAGAATGGGACAGACAGATGGCTACACCTTC
D gene: TRBD1; J gene: TRBJ1-2; clone size: .; V gene: TRBV24-1; CDR3 protein: CATSDFTRGRLGYYGYTF; CDR3 DNA: TGTGCCACCAGTGATTTCACCAGGGGGCGGTTGGGTTACTATGGCTACACCTTC
D gene: .; J gene: TRBJ1-5; clone size: .; V gene: TRBV4-1; CDR3 protein: CASARTPKDYSNQPQHF; CDR3 DNA: TGCGCCAGCGCCCGGACACCTAAGGATTATAGCAATCAGCCCCAGCATTTT
D gene: TRBD1; J gene: TRBJ1-3; clone size: .; V gene: TRBV5-4; CDR3 protein: CASSLDRTGAQRGNTIYF; CDR3 DNA: TGTGCCAGCAGCTTGGACCGGACAGGGGCGCAGCGGGGAAACACCATATATTTT
D gene: .; J gene: TRBJ1-5; clone size: .; V gene: TRBV6-4; CDR3 protein: CASSDPRDGRASNQPQHF; CDR3 DNA: TGTGCCAGCAGTGACCCGAGGGATGGAAGGGCGAGCAATCAGCCCCAGCATTTT
D gene: TRBD2; J gene: TRBJ2-7; clone size: .; V gene: TRBV11-2; CDR3 protein: CASSLNAAGRSYEQYF; CDR3 DNA: TGTGCCAGCAGCTTAAACGCAGCGGGGAGATCCTACGAGCAGTACTTC
D gene: .; J gene: TRBJ1-2; clone size: once; V gene: TRBV30; CDR3 protein: CAWSVLGLGDGYTF; CDR3 DNA: TGTGCCTGGAGTGTTCTGGGGTTAGGGGATGGCTACACCTTC
D gene: .; J gene: TRBJ2-7; clone size: .; V gene: TRBV2; CDR3 protein: CASRIIYEQYF; CDR3 DNA: TGTGCCAGCAGAATAATCTACGAGCAGTACTTC
D gene: .; J gene: TRBJ2-3; clone size: once; V gene: TRBV5-1; CDR3 protein: CASSFRPTAGATDTQYF; CDR3 DNA: TGCGCCAGCAGCTTCCGGCCTACGGCGGGGGCCACAGATACGCAGTATTTT
D gene: .; J gene: TRBJ1-4; clone size: .; V gene: TRBV7-6; CDR3 protein: CASSLEAREKLFF; CDR3 DNA: TGTGCCAGCAGTTTGGAGGCAAGGGAAAAACTGTTTTTT
D gene: TRBD1; J gene: TRBJ1-2; clone size: .; V gene: TRBV4-3; CDR3 protein: CASSPGQAQGYTF; CDR3 DNA: TGCGCCAGCAGCCCGGGACAGGCCCAAGGCTACACCTTC
D gene: TRBD1; J gene: TRBJ1-2; clone size: few; V gene: TRBV27; CDR3 protein: CASSYGTAYGYTF; CDR3 DNA: TGTGCCAGCAGCTATGGGACAGCCTATGGCTACACCTTC
D gene: TRBD2; J gene: TRBJ2-3; clone size: .; V gene: TRBV18; CDR3 protein: CASSPSGGDTQYF; CDR3 DNA: TGTGCCAGCTCACCATCGGGGGGAGATACGCAGTATTTT
D gene: .; J gene: TRBJ2-5; clone size: .; V gene: TRBV5-5; CDR3 protein: CASSLVPREETQYF; CDR3 DNA: TGTGCCAGCAGCTTGGTTCCTCGGGAAGAGACCCAGTACTTC
D gene: TRBD2; J gene: TRBJ2-7; clone size: .; V gene: TRBV7-3; CDR3 protein: CASSPLGGEGEQYF; CDR3 DNA: TGTGCCAGCAGCCCCCTCGGGGGGGAGGGCGAGCAGTACTTC
D gene: .; J gene: TRBJ2-7; clone size: .; V gene: TRBV10-2; CDR3 protein: CASSEAGLRGEQYF; CDR3 DNA: TGCGCCAGCAGTGAGGCGGGTTTAAGAGGCGAGCAGTACTTC
D gene: TRBD1; J gene: TRBJ1-1; clone size: .; V gene: TRBV4-1; CDR3 protein: CASSHLTGGRGTEAFF; CDR3 DNA: TGCGCCAGCAGCCACCTAACAGGGGGCAGGGGCACTGAAGCTTTCTTT